The clone carrying this T cell receptor beta chain is a singleton in its sample. Its antigen is not known. This entry comes from a study of cytomegalovirus exposure and HLA in healthy donors. The V and J ends lost 4 bases and 3 bases respectively, with 16 bases between them. The CDR3 length is 16 residues. CDR1 is SGHRS and CDR2 is YFSETQ in the germline V gene. Researchers ran the PCR with 60 Vbeta and 13 Jbeta primers. Here immunoSEQ multiplex PCR was the method, and the copy in TCRdb shows in-frame clones only, minus some. The data show some 110,000 clones, approximately 9.4% seen once. Findings and caveats of the study: In a later analysis, several top co-occurrence clusters appeared linked to parvovirus B19, influenza, CMV and Epstein-Barr virus. Highest at DRB1 and lowest at HLA-C, TCR association rates differed among HLA loci in a later analysis. Judged likely to be a sequencing artifact was a cluster of highly shared sequence variants.

This TCR was recovered from a young man in good health and CMV-seronegative. Sequencing was performed on PBMCs. V is TRBV5-1 and J is TRBJ2-2; D perhaps matches TRBD2 (5 bases). For the CDR3, the DNA is TGCGCCAGCAGCCGTTATCCGGAGGTGGACACCGGGGAGCTGTTTTTT. Translating it yields CASSRYPEVDTGELFF. Filled out from reference TRBV5-1 and TRBJ2-2, the complete variable domain reads KAGVTQTPRYLIKTRGQQVTLSCSPISGHRSVSWYQQTPGQGLQFLFEYFSETQRNKGNFPGRFSGRQFSNSRSEMNVSTLELGDSALYLCASSRYPEVDTGELFFGEGSRLTVL.